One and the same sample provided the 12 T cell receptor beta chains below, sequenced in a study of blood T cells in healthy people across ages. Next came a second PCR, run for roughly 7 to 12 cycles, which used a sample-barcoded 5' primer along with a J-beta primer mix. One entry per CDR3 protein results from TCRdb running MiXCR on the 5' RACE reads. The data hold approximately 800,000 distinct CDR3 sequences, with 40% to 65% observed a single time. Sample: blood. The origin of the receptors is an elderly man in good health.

CDR3 DNA: TGCAGCGTTGTAGCGACAGTTTACGGTTCTGAAGCTTTCTTT. This codes for CSVVATVYGSEAFF. The chain has TRBV29-1 and TRBJ1-1; TRBD1 might be the D (5 bases). Trimming removed 4 bases from V and 6 bases from J, with 18 bases in between. This CDR3 comprises 14 residues. CDR1 is SQVTM, CDR2 ANQGSEA, per germline.

CDR3 loop: CASSPTTRGRGYTF. The DNA of the CDR3 is TGTGCCAGCAGCCCAACTACCCGGGGGAGAGGCTACACCTTC. The V and J genes are TRBV14 and TRBJ1-2; perhaps TRBD1 as D (5 bases). The ends were cut back, 4 bases at V and 8 bases at J, with 17 bases in the middle. CDR3 size: 14 residues. CDR1 is SGHDN, CDR2 FVKESK, per germline.

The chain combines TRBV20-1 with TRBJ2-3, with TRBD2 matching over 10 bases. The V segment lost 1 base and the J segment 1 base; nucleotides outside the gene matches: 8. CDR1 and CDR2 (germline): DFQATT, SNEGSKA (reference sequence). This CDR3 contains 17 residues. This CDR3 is CSARAINLAGGTDTQYF. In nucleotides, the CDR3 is TGCAGTGCTAGAGCTATTAATCTAGCGGGAGGCACAGATACGCAGTATTTT.

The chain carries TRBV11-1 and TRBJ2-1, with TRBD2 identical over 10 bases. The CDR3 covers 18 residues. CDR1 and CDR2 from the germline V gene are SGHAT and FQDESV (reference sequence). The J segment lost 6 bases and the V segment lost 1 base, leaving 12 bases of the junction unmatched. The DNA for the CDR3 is TGTGCCAGCAGCTTAGAGACGGGAGCGGGAGGGTTGTTCAATGAGCAGTTCTTC. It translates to CASSLETGAGGLFNEQFF. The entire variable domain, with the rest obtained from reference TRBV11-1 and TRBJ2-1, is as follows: EAEVAQSPRYKITEKSQAVAFWCDPISGHATLYWYRQILGQGPELLVQFQDESVVDDSQLPKDRFSAERLKGVDSTLKIQPAELGDSAMYLCASSLETGAGGLFNEQFFGPGTRLTVL.

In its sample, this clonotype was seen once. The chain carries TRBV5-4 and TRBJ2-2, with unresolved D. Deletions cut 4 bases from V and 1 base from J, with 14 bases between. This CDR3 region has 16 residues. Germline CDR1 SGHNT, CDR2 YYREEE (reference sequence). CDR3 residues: CASSPTSRRNTGELFF. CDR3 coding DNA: TGTGCCAGCAGCCCCACATCCCGTAGGAACACCGGGGAGCTGTTTTTT.

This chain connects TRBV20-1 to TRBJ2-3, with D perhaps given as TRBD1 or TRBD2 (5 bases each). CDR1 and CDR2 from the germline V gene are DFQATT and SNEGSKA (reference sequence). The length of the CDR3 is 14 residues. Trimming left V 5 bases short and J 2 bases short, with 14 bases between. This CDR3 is CSAPGASITDTQYF. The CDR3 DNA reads TGCAGTGCTCCCGGGGCTAGTATCACAGATACGCAGTATTTT.

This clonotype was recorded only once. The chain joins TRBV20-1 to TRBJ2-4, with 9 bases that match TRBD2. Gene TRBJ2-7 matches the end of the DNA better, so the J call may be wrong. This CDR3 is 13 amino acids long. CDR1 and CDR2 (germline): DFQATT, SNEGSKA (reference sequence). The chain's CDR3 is CSAPRGGRDEQYF. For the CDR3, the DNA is TGCAGTGCCCCAAGGGGCGGGAGGGACGAGCAGTACTTC.

In nucleotides, the CDR3 is TGTGCCAGTAGTATCAGGGGCTCCTACAATGAGCAGTTCTTC. It encodes CASSIRGSYNEQFF. The V call is TRBV19, the J call TRBJ2-1, with a weak D call TRBD1 (6 bases). Per germline, CDR1 LNHDA and CDR2 SQIVND (reference sequence). Trimming shortened V by 3 bases and J by 0 bases, and 6 bases separated the two germline ends. The CDR3 totals 14 residues.

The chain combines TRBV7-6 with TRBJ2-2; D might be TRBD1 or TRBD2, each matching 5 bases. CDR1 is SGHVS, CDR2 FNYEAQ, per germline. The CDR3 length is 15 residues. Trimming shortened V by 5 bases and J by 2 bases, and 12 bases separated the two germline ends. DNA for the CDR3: TGTGCCAGCAGCAAGGGACCGCTAAACACCGGGGAGCTGTTTTTT. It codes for CASSKGPLNTGELFF.

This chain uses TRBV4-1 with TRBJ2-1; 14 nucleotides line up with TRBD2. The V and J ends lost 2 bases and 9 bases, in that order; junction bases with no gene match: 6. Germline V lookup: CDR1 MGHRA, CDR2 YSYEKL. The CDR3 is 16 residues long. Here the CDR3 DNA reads TGCGCCAGCAGCCAACCGACTAGCGGGAGGGGGGGTGAGCAGTTCTTC. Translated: CASSQPTSGRGGEQFF.

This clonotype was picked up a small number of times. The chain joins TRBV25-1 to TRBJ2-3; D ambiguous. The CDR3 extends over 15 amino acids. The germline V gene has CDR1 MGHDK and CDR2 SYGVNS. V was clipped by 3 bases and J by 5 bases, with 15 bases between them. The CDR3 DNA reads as TGTGCCAGCAGTGATTCGGAGTTGCCGGGAGATACGCAGTATTTT. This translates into CASSDSELPGDTQYF. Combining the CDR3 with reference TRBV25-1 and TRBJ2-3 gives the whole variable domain EADIYQTPRYLVIGTGKKITLECSQTMGHDKMYWYQQDPGMELHLIHYSYGVNSTEKGDLSSESTVSRIRTEHFPLTLESARPSHTSQYLCASSDSELPGDTQYFGPGTRLTVL.

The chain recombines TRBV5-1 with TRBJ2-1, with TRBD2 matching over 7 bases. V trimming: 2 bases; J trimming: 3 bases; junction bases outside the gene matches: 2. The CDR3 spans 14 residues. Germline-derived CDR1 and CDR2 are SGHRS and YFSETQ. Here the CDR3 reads CASSFGGSYNEQFF. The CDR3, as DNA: TGCGCCAGCAGCTTTGGCGGGAGCTACAATGAGCAGTTCTTC.